This T cell receptor beta chain was identified in a study of OX40 agonist ivuxolimab in advanced cancers. Study-level background: Patients were treated with intravenous ivuxolimab, dosed at 0.01 to 10 mg/kg and infused every 2 weeks. Of mixed ages from roughly 23 to 85 and averaging 60 years, the group was roughly 85% male. Points from the study as a whole: Dosing at 0.1 to 3.0 mg/kg was accompanied by clonal expansion of CD4+ and CD8+ blood T cells by week 6.

Exclusion applied to patients with autoimmune disease history or systemic immunosuppression. Germline V gene data show CDR1 as SGDLS and CDR2 as YYNGEE. V was clipped by 0 bases and J by 7 bases; unmatched bases: 9. This CDR3 has 16 residues. The protocol was immunoSEQ multiplex PCR, while the TCRdb copy is restricted to in-frame clones and leaves out a portion. The sample carries 65,000 to 80,000 clones, around 91% recorded once. This clone was seen once. Antigen unknown. The sample consisted of CD4+ or CD8+ T cells sorted from blood, taken in a trial of the OX40 agonist ivuxolimab. The chain is built from TRBV9 and TRBJ2-2; the match to TRBD1 covers 7 bases. This TCR came from an adult with an advanced solid tumor such as melanoma, head and neck, liver or kidney cancer. The DNA for the CDR3 is TGTGCCAGCAGCGTAGCCTCAGCAGGGGGTAACGGGGAGCTGTTTTTT. It codes for CASSVASAGGNGELFF. The full variable domain, in which reference TRBV9 and TRBJ2-2 provide the parts outside the CDR3, is DSGVTQTPKHLITATGQRVTLRCSPRSGDLSVYWYQQSLDQGLQFLIQYYNGEERAKGNILERFSAQQFPDLHSELNLSSLELGDSALYFCASSVASAGGNGELFFGEGSRLTVL.